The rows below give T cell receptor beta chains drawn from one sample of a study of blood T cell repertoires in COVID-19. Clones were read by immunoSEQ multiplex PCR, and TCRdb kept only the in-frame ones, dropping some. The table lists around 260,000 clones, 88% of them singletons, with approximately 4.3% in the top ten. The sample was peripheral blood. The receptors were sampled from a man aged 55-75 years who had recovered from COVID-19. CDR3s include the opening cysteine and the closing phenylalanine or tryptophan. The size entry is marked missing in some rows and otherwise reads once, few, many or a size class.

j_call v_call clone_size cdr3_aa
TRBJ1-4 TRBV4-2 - CASSQEPTLQGAGNEKLFF
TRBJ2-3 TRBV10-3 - CAIDGTDTDTQYF
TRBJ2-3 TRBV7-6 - CASSLAFRDTDTQYF
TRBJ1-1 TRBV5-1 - CASSLEAGGLTEAFF
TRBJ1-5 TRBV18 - CASSPNGANQPQHF
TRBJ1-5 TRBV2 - CASSGQGGNQPQHF
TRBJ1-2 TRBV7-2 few CASSFPGQEGGYTF
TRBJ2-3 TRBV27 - CASSSVLSTDTQYF
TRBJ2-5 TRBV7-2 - CASSYSGGIKETQYF
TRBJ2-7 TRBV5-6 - CASSLEASESYEQYF
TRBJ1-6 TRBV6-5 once CASSSSRVTGNSPLHF
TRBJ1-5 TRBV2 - CASSDRAINQPQHF
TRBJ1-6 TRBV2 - CASSEQGNLGSPLHF
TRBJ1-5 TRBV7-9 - CASSLVGQDNQPQHF
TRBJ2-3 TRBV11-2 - CASSLAGGPDTQYF
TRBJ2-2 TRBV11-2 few CASSLGTRGNTGELFF
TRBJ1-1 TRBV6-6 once CASPEEGRGTEAFF
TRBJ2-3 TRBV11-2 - CASSSGFTDTQYF
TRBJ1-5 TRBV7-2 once CASSLRRSGGNQPQHF
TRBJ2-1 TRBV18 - CASSPRTGSGEQFF
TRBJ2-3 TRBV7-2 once CASSLASRTSGGTDTQYF
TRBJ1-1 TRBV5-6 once CASSGYGDRPNTEAFF
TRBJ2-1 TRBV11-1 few CASSLGLTGTSNEQFF
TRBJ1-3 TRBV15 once CATSRGTLSGNTIYF
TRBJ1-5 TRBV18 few CASSPGGNQPQHF
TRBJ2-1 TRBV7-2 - CASTLGGSEQFF